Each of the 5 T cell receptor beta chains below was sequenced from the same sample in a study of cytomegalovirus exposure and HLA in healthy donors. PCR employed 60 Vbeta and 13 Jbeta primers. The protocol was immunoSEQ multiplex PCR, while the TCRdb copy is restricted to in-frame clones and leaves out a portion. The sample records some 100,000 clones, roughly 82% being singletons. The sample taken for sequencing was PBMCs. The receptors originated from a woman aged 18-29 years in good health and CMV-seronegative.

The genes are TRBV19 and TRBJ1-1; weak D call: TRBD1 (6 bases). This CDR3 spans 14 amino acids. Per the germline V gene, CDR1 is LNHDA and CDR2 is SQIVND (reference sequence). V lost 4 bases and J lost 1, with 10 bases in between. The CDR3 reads CASSNRVGNTEAFF. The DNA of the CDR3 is TGTGCCAGTAGTAACAGGGTTGGGAACACTGAAGCTTTCTTT.

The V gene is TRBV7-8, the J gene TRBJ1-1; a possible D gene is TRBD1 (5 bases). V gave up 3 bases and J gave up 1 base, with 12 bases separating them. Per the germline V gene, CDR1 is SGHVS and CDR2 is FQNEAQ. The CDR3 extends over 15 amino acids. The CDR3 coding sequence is TGTGCCAGCAGCTTTAGGTCTGGGGCGAACACTGAAGCTTTCTTT. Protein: CASSFRSGANTEAFF.

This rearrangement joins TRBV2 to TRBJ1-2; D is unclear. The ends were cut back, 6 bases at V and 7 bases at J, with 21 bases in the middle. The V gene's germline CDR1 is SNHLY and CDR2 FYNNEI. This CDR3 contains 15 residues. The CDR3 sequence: CASSEREPVIRGYTF. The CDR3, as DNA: TGTGCCAGCAGCGAGCGGGAGCCGGTGATTCGTGGCTACACCTTC.

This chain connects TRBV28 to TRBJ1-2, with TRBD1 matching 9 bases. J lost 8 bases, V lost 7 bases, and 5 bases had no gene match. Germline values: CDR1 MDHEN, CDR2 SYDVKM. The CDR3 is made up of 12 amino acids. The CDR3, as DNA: TGTGCCAGCAAAACAGGGGGCAGCGGCTACACCTTC. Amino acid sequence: CASKTGGSGYTF.

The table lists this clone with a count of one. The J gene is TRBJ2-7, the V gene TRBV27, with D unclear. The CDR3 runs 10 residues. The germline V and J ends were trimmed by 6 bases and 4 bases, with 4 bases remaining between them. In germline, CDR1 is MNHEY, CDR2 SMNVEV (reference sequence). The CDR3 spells CASRAYEQYF. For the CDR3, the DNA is TGTGCCAGCAGGGCATACGAGCAGTACTTC.